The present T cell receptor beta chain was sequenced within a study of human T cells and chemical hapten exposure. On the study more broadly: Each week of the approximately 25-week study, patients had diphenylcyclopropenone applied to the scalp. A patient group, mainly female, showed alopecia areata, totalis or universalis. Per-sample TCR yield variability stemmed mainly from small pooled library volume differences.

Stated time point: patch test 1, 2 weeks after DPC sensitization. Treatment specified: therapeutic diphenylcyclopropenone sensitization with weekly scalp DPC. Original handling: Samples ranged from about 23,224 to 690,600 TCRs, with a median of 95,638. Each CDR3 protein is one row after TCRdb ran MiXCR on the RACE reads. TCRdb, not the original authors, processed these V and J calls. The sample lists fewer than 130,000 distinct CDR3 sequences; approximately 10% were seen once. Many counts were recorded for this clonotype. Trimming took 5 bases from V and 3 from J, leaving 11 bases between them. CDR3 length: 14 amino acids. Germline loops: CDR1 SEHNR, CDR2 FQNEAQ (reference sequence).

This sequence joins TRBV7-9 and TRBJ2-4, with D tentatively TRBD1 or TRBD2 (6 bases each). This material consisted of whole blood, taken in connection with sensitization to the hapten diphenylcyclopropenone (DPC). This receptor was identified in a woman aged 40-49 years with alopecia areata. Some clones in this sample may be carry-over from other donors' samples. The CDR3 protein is CASSAQGGKNIQYF. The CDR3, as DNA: TGTGCCAGCAGCGCACAGGGAGGCAAAAACATTCAGTACTTC.